The 30 T cell receptor beta chains presented below share a single source sample, sequenced in a study of T cell clonality in common variable immunodeficiency. The assay was immunoSEQ multiplex PCR, and TCRdb's table has in-frame clones only and misses some. The data show about 47,000 clones, with none appearing a single time. The sample taken for sequencing was peripheral blood mononuclear cells. The receptors were sampled from a person aged 18 to 70 in good health.

This clone was recorded many times. Read sequence stops 3 residues before the CDR3 end, and the germline J gene provides the missing end. The chain joins TRBV30 to TRBJ1-4; 10 bases fit TRBD1. Losses at the gene ends were 4 bases for V and 4 bases for J; bases not matched to a gene: 6. The CDR3 spans 15 residues. Looked up from germline, CDR1 is GTSNPN and CDR2 is SVGIG (reference sequence). CDR3 protein: CAWTPGQGRNEKLFF. Incomplete CDR3 DNA: TGTGCCTGGACCCCGGGACAGGGGCGTAATGAAAAA.

This clone has at least ten counts. The CDR3 extends 3 residues past the end of the read, so its final part is completed from the germline J gene. The chain carries TRBV6-2 or TRBV6-3 and TRBJ1-2, with D uncertain. Germline CDR1 is MNHEY and CDR2 is SVGEGT. CDR3 size: 14 residues. The CDR3 reads CASSYSSVPDTYTF. The CDR3 DNA, read in part, is TGTGCCAGCAGTTACTCGAGCGTCCCAGATACC.

In this sample, this clone turned up many times. The read stops 3 residues short of the end of the CDR3; the missing end is completed from the germline J gene. The V gene is TRBV5-1, the J gene TRBJ1-5; D is possibly TRBD1 (6 bases). Germline CDR1 SGHRS, CDR2 YFSETQ. V gave up 1 base and J gave up 2 bases, with 10 bases separating them. The CDR3 consists of 15 residues. The DNA read from the CDR3 is TGCGCCAGCAGCTTGACAGGGTCGGGCAATCAGCCC. Encoded protein: CASSLTGSGNQP. In full, the CDR3 is CASSLTGSGNQPQHF.

There are many counts of this clone. With the read ending 3 residues before the CDR3 end, the germline J gene is used to fill in that end. This chain links TRBV10-3 with TRBJ2-3, with 9 bases lining up with TRBD2. CDR3 size: 16 residues. Germline CDR1 reads ENHRY; CDR2 reads SYGVKD. Losses at the gene ends were 4 bases for V and 0 bases for J; bases not matched to a gene: 5. The CDR3 is CAISVTSGLSTDTQYF. The sequenced part of the CDR3 DNA is TGTGCCATCAGTGTGACTAGCGGACTTAGCACAGATACG.

This clone was recorded a few times. Read coverage stops 3 residues before the CDR3 terminus; the germline J gene supplies the remainder. The chain has TRBV30 and TRBJ1-2; no definite D call. This CDR3 region has 15 residues. Germline lookup yields CDR1 GTSNPN and CDR2 SVGIG (reference sequence). The CDR3 DNA, read in part, is TGTGCCTGGACCCGGGGAGGGAAGAGCACAGATACC. It encodes CAWTRGGKSTDT. In full, the CDR3 is CAWTRGGKSTDTYTF.

This clone was counted at least ten times. The read halts 3 residues ahead of the CDR3 end, with the missing end drawn from the germline J gene. The chain uses TRBV20-1 and TRBJ2-7; TRBD1 is a possible D gene (8 bases). The CDR3 is 16 amino acids. Trimming cost V 3 bases and J 3 bases, with 21 bases left between them. CDR1 is DFQATT, CDR2 SNEGSKA, per germline (reference sequence). Incomplete CDR3 DNA: TGCAGTGCTAGTGGGGGAGGGGCAGGGGGCTACTACGAG. This sequence encodes CSASGGGAGGYYE. The CDR3 reads in full as CSASGGGAGGYYEQYF.

This clone was observed many times. The read ends 3 residues early relative to the CDR3; the germline J gene fills the gap. The rearrangement joins TRBV13 to TRBJ1-6; D remains unclear. Germline loops: CDR1 PRHDT, CDR2 FYEKMQ (reference sequence). There are 20 residues in the CDR3. V lost 5 bases, J lost 0 bases, and 23 bases lay in between. This chain's CDR3 is CASSHLGTATLSSYNSPLHF. Incomplete CDR3 DNA: TGTGCCAGCAGCCACCTGGGCACCGCCACTTTGAGCTCCTATAATTCACCC. The entire variable domain, with the rest obtained from reference TRBV13 and TRBJ1-6, is as follows: AAGVIQSPRHLIKEKRETATLKCYPIPRHDTVYWYQQGPGQDPQFLISFYEKMQSDKGSIPDRFSAQQFSDYHSELNMSSLELGDSALYFCASSHLGTATLSSYNSPLHFGNGTRLTVT.

This clone was detected many times. Incomplete CDR3 DNA: TGTGCCAGCAGTGAATCTCGGGGGTACACAGATACG. Its translation is CASSESRGYTDT. The full CDR3 sequence reads CASSESRGYTDTQYF. This chain connects TRBV6-1 to TRBJ2-3, with D perhaps matching TRBD2 (6 bases). Read sequence stops 3 residues before the CDR3 end, and the germline J gene provides the missing end. The CDR3 is 15 amino acids. Germline CDR1 and CDR2: MNHNS and SASEGT. The V gene lost 2 bases and the J gene lost 2 bases, with 11 bases spanning the gap.

Ten or more counts support this clone. The read ends 3 residues early relative to the CDR3; the germline J gene fills the gap. The genes are TRBV19 and TRBJ2-7, with 10 bases lining up with TRBD1. Trimming cost V 5 bases and J 5 bases; bases outside gene matches: 9. Germline V gene sequence: CDR1 LNHDA, CDR2 SQIVND (reference sequence). This CDR3 is built from 15 residues. CDR3 DNA (partial): TGTGCCAGTAGTCTAAGCGGGACAGGGGCCGACGAG. Encoded protein: CASSLSGTGADE. The full CDR3 protein is CASSLSGTGADEQYF.

In this sample, this clone turned up many times. Read coverage stops 3 residues before the CDR3 terminus; the germline J gene supplies the remainder. The V call is TRBV2, the J call TRBJ2-5; TRBD2 matches 12 bases. The CDR3 is 18 amino acids. Looked up from germline, CDR1 is SNHLY and CDR2 is FYNNEI. The J segment lost 1 base and the V segment lost 1 base, leaving 7 bases of the junction unmatched. Partial CDR3 DNA: TGTGCCAGCAGTGAAGGGATACTAGCGGGGGGAACCCAAGAGACC. It codes for CASSEGILAGGTQET. The entire CDR3 is CASSEGILAGGTQETQYF. The full variable domain, in which reference TRBV2 and TRBJ2-5 provide the parts outside the CDR3, is EPEVTQTPSHQVTQMGQEVILRCVPISNHLYFYWYRQILGQKVEFLVSFYNNEISEKSEIFDDQFSVERPDGSNFTLKIRSTKLEDSAMYFCASSEGILAGGTQETQYFGPGTRLLVL.

The sequenced CDR3 bases are TGTGCCAGCAGCTCCGGGGACACTCGCTACGAG. Translation: CASSSGDTRYE. The entire CDR3 protein is CASSSGDTRYEQYF. The rearrangement joins TRBV7-8 to TRBJ2-7, with D possibly TRBD1 on 6 matching bases. From the germline J gene comes the end of the CDR3, since the read stops 3 residues before it. Germline V lookup: CDR1 SGHVS, CDR2 FQNEAQ. The CDR3 has 14 amino acids. Between the trimmed V and J ends, which lost 4 bases and 3 bases, there was a span of 13 bases.

This clone was detected ten times or more. The read ends 3 residues shy of where the CDR3 ends; the end is completed using the germline J gene. This rearrangement joins TRBV20-1 to TRBJ2-6; 7 bases are shared with TRBD2. The germline V gene encodes CDR1 DFQATT and CDR2 SNEGSKA (reference sequence). CDR3 size: 13 residues. V lost 7 bases and J lost 2; bases outside the gene matches: 2. The part of the CDR3 DNA that was read is TGCAGTGGTCTAGCGGCTGGGGCCAACGTC. Protein: CSGLAAGANV. The complete CDR3 protein is CSGLAAGANVLTF.

This clone was counted ten times or more. The read stops 3 residues short of the end of the CDR3; the missing end is completed from the germline J gene. The J gene is TRBJ1-2, the V gene TRBV20-1; D is possibly TRBD1 (6 bases). Per germline, CDR1 DFQATT and CDR2 SNEGSKA (reference sequence). The CDR3 has 14 residues. V lost 6 bases and J 3 bases, leaving 17 bases between the germline ends. CDR3 DNA (partial): TGCAGTGCAGACAGGCGGAGTAATGACTATGGC. Translated: CSADRRSNDYG. The whole CDR3 is CSADRRSNDYGYTF.

This clone was recorded at least ten times. Read data end 3 residues before the CDR3 end; the end is taken from the germline J gene. The chain couples TRBV18 to TRBJ2-3; D remains unclear. Per the germline V gene, CDR1 is KGHSH and CDR2 is LQKENI. There are 13 residues in the CDR3. Trimming left V 1 base short and J 0 bases short, with 2 bases between. CDR3 bases read: TGTGCCAGCTCACCACTAAGCACAGATACG. It encodes CASSPLSTDT. The full CDR3 is CASSPLSTDTQYF.

This clone occurred many times. The missing CDR3 end, 3 residues past where the read stops, is filled in from the germline J gene. The chain combines TRBV10-3 with TRBJ1-6, with a possible D match to TRBD1 (5 bases). CDR1 ENHRY and CDR2 SYGVKD come from the germline V gene. The V end was cut by 10 bases, the J end by 4 bases, with 14 bases between. The CDR3 runs to 14 residues. Incomplete CDR3 DNA: TGTGCCACGAGCCCAGGGCCATATAATTCACCC. Translation gives CATSPGPYNSP. The whole CDR3 region reads CATSPGPYNSPLHF.

Many counts were recorded for this clone. The read comes to an end 3 residues before the CDR3 does, leaving the germline J gene to fill in the end. The rearrangement uses TRBV14 and TRBJ1-1; unclear D gene. V was trimmed by 4 bases and J by 1 base, leaving 10 bases between them. CDR3 length equals 14 residues. Germline V gene sequence: CDR1 SGHDN, CDR2 FVKESK. This CDR3 reads CASSLLIPNTEAFF. The sequenced CDR3 bases are TGTGCCAGCAGCCTCCTAATACCGAACACTGAA.

This clone appeared many times. The read stops 3 residues short of the end of the CDR3; the missing end is completed from the germline J gene. This chain uses TRBV2 with TRBJ1-1; D perhaps matches TRBD1 (5 bases). The CDR3 has 13 amino acids. V gave up 7 bases and J gave up 2 bases, with 11 bases separating them. Germline V gene sequence: CDR1 SNHLY, CDR2 FYNNEI. The part of the CDR3 DNA that was read is TGTGCCAGCACCCGGGACTTCAACACTGAA. The encoded protein is CASTRDFNTE. The full CDR3 is CASTRDFNTEAFF.

About this clone itself: This likely stems from a read error, as it lies one base from a far larger clone. The CDR3 extends 3 residues past the end of the read, so its final part is completed from the germline J gene. This rearrangement joins TRBV18 to TRBJ2-6, with TRBD1 identical over 7 bases. Germline CDR1 is KGHSH and CDR2 is LQKENI. The CDR3 has 18 amino acids. V lost 2 bases, J lost 1 base, and 8 bases stayed unmatched. CDR3 DNA, as far as it was read: TGTGCCAGCTCACCAACCTGGACAGGAAGTTCTGGGGCCAACGTC. It yields the protein CASSPTWTGSSGANV. The full CDR3 sequence reads CASSPTWTGSSGANVLTF.

There are many counts of this clone. The read ends 3 residues before the CDR3 terminus; that terminus is restored from the germline J gene. The chain employs TRBV4-1 and TRBJ2-3; 7 nucleotides line up with TRBD2. Germline assignment: CDR1 MGHRA and CDR2 YSYEKL. The CDR3 has 17 amino acids. Unmatched junction bases numbered 13, after V lost 4 bases and J lost 3 bases. The covered CDR3 bases are TGCGCCAGCAGCCCCACTCCCCCGGGGGGTCATACAGATACG. Protein sequence: CASSPTPPGGHTDT. The full CDR3 sequence reads CASSPTPPGGHTDTQYF.

This clone was observed many times. Read sequence stops 3 residues before the CDR3 end, and the germline J gene provides the missing end. J is TRBJ2-7 and V is TRBV12-3 or TRBV12-4, with 7 positions matching TRBD1. V shed 4 bases and J 3 bases; nucleotides not matched to a gene: 6. This CDR3 spans 14 amino acids. The covered CDR3 bases are TGTGCCAGCAGTTCAACCAGGGGGTACTACGAG. As protein: CASSSTRGYYE. The entire CDR3 is CASSSTRGYYEQYF.

This clone was counted many times. The read terminates 3 residues before the CDR3 end, so the remaining end is supplied by the germline J gene. The V gene is TRBV4-1, the J gene TRBJ2-3, with 10 positions matching TRBD1. V gave up 5 bases and J gave up 3 bases; unmatched junction bases: 2. In germline, CDR1 is MGHRA, CDR2 YSYEKL. The CDR3 totals 14 residues. CDR3 region: CASSGDRGTDTQYF. The CDR3 bases that were read are TGCGCCAGCAGCGGGGACAGGGGAACAGATACG.

This clone was found many times. The read gets to within 3 residues of the CDR3 end, and the germline J gene fills in the rest. This rearrangement joins TRBV5-1 to TRBJ2-5, with 10 bases lining up with TRBD2. CDR1 and CDR2 from the germline V gene are SGHRS and YFSETQ. This CDR3 is 16 amino acids long. Losses at the gene ends were 2 bases for V and 2 bases for J; bases not matched to a gene: 6. Incomplete CDR3 DNA: TGCGCCAGCAGCTTCGGTTTTAGCGGGGGGCAAGAGACC. It codes for CASSFGFSGGQET. The whole CDR3 region reads CASSFGFSGGQETQYF.

This clone was detected many times. The missing CDR3 end, 3 residues past where the read stops, is filled in from the germline J gene. The gene calls are TRBV19 and TRBJ1-5; possible D gene TRBD1, 5 bases. CDR1 and CDR2 (germline): LNHDA, SQIVND (reference sequence). V gave up 7 bases and J gave up 3 bases, with 13 bases separating them. The CDR3 sequence is 14 residues long. The CDR3 DNA, read in part, is TGTGCCAGTACCTCACAGGTGATCAATCAGCCC. It translates to CASTSQVINQP. The whole CDR3 region reads CASTSQVINQPQHF.

This clone was seen ten or more times. The part of the CDR3 DNA that was read is TGCAGTGCTGTCGAGGGCGCCTACGAG. Translating gives CSAVEGAYE. The CDR3 in its entirety is CSAVEGAYEQYF. The chain uses TRBV20-1 and TRBJ2-7; tentatively, D is TRBD2 (5 bases). The missing CDR3 end, 3 residues past where the read stops, is filled in from the germline J gene. This CDR3 region has 12 residues. Trimming left V 5 bases short and J 2 bases short, with 10 bases between. CDR1 DFQATT and CDR2 SNEGSKA come from the germline V gene (reference sequence).

There are many counts of this clone. The read gets to within 3 residues of the CDR3 end, and the germline J gene fills in the rest. The chain has TRBV10-3 and TRBJ2-1, with 8 bases fitting TRBD1. The CDR3 loop spans 15 amino acids. Germline V lookup: CDR1 ENHRY, CDR2 SYGVKD. The J segment lost 9 bases and the V segment lost 0 bases, leaving 7 bases of the junction unmatched. The CDR3 bases that were read are TGTGCCATCAGTGAGTCTGGGCAGGGGGCTGGTGAG. This gives the protein CAISESGQGAGE. The whole CDR3 sequence is CAISESGQGAGEQFF.

This clone appeared many times. The read ends 3 residues before the CDR3 terminus; that terminus is restored from the germline J gene. V and J are TRBV30 and TRBJ1-1, with D maybe TRBD1 (5 bases). There are 13 residues in the CDR3. Germline assignment: CDR1 GTSNPN and CDR2 SVGIG (reference sequence). V was pared by 3 bases and J by 1 base, with 9 bases between. CDR3 sequence: CAWSRQGNTEAFF. Partial CDR3 DNA: TGTGCCTGGAGCCGCCAGGGGAACACTGAA.

Many counts were recorded for this clone. Coverage ceases 3 residues before the CDR3 finishes, and the germline J gene fills in the end. The V and J genes are TRBV6-2 or TRBV6-3 and TRBJ2-1, with a weak D call TRBD2 (5 bases). Germline CDR1 and CDR2: MNHEY and SVGEGT. This CDR3 is 13 amino acids long. Trimming removed 11 bases from V and 0 bases from J, with 11 bases in between. The part of the CDR3 DNA that was read is TGTGCCGCGGGCCAGAGCTCCTACAATGAG. It specifies CAAGQSSYNE. The full CDR3 sequence reads CAAGQSSYNEQFF.

This clone was seen more than once but under ten times. The CDR3 DNA, read in part, is TGTGCCAGCAGCTTAGACCCGGGGTCGCCCGGGGAG. Amino acid sequence: CASSLDPGSPGE. The CDR3 as a whole reads CASSLDPGSPGELFF. The chain is built from TRBV11-2 and TRBJ2-2, with D possibly being TRBD2 (5 bases). From the germline J gene comes the end of the CDR3, since the read stops 3 residues before it. This CDR3 has 15 amino acids. V gave up 0 bases and J gave up 6 bases, with 11 bases separating them. Germline assignment: CDR1 SGHAT and CDR2 FQNNGV.

This clone turned up a few times. The CDR3 DNA, read in part, is TGTGCCAGCAGCCAAGGACAACGAGGT. Its translation is CASSQGQRG. The complete CDR3 protein is CASSQGQRGQYF. The V call is TRBV7-2, the J call TRBJ2-4, with D maybe TRBD1 (5 bases). The read terminates 3 residues before the CDR3 end, so the remaining end is supplied by the germline J gene. CDR3 length: 12 residues. Germline V lookup: CDR1 SGHTA, CDR2 FQGNSA.

This clone was observed at least ten times. The read finishes 3 residues shy of the CDR3 end, and the germline J gene is used to complete it. V usage is TRBV7-2 and J usage is TRBJ1-2; D ambiguous. The CDR3 consists of 14 residues. The germline V gene encodes CDR1 SGHTA and CDR2 FQGNSA. The CDR3 region is CASSLGQPRRGYTF. The CDR3 DNA, read in part, is TGTGCCAGCAGCTTAGGGCAACCCCGGCGGGGC.